One and the same sample provided the 27 T cell receptor beta chains below, sequenced in a study of OX40 agonist ivuxolimab in advanced cancers. Clones were sequenced by immunoSEQ multiplex PCR, and TCRdb holds only the in-frame ones, with some missing. This table holds about 73,000 clones, 90% found once. The sequencing used CD4+ or CD8+ T cells sorted from blood, collected in a trial of the OX40 agonist ivuxolimab. These TCRs come from an adult with an advanced solid tumor such as melanoma, head and neck, liver or kidney cancer.

The rearrangement links TRBV6-6 to TRBJ1-2; tentative D call: TRBD1 (5 bases). V was trimmed by 0 bases and J by 8 bases, leaving 7 bases between them. Germline V CDR1 and CDR2: MNHNY, SVGAGI (reference sequence). The CDR3 covers 12 residues. The CDR3 bases are TGTGCCAGCAGTTACTCCAGACAGGGCTACACCTTC. Its protein product is CASSYSRQGYTF.

The chain couples TRBV7-8 to TRBJ1-2, with D hard to call. Germline V gene data show CDR1 as SGHVS and CDR2 as FQNEAQ. The CDR3 runs 15 residues. V lost 0 bases and J 2 bases, leaving 10 bases between the germline ends. The CDR3 DNA reads as TGTGCCAGCAGCTTAGCGAGGCGATCAAACTATGGCTACACCTTC. Translation gives CASSLARRSNYGYTF.

The CDR3 DNA reads as TGTGCCAGCAGACGAAAACCCCACTCTGGAAACACCATATATTTT. It translates to CASRRKPHSGNTIYF. The chain employs TRBV6-5 and TRBJ1-3; D unclear. V was cut by 6 bases and J by 0 bases, with 12 bases left in between. Germline V gives CDR1 MNHEY, CDR2 SVGAGI. The CDR3 consists of 15 residues.

The chain couples TRBV7-2 to TRBJ1-3; possibly TRBD1 for D (6 bases). CDR3 length equals 16 residues. V lost 5 bases, J lost 2 bases, and 16 bases lay in between. Germline V gene lookup returns CDR1 SGHTA and CDR2 FQGNSA. CDR3 nucleotides: TGTGCCAGCAGCCCAAACGGGGCAGGGGCTGGAAACACCATATATTTT. It codes for CASSPNGAGAGNTIYF.

The chain has TRBV11-2 and TRBJ2-5, with 7 bases matching TRBD1. V dropped 5 bases and J dropped 0; count of bases not matched to a gene: 6. The CDR3 spans 15 residues. In germline, CDR1 is SGHAT, CDR2 FQNNGV. The CDR3: CASSLGQQYQETQYF. As DNA, the CDR3 is TGTGCCAGCAGCCTGGGACAGCAATACCAAGAGACCCAGTACTTC.

The chain uses TRBV7-2 and TRBJ1-3, with unresolved D. Trimming removed 5 bases at V and 3 bases at J, with 11 bases between. Germline CDR1 and CDR2: SGHTA and FQGNSA. The CDR3 covers 14 residues. CDR3 DNA: TGTGCCAGCAGCCCCCCGTGGGGTGGAAACACCATATATTTT. Translated: CASSPPWGGNTIYF.

The rearrangement joins TRBV5-4 to TRBJ2-3, with D hard to call. Germline CDR1 and CDR2: SGHNT and YYREEE (reference sequence). V shed 4 bases and J shed 2 bases, with 8 bases lying between them. The CDR3 spans 13 residues. CDR3 region: CASSTRNTDTQYF. The CDR3 DNA follows: TGTGCCAGCAGCACGAGAAACACAGATACGCAGTATTTT. Looking up the rest from reference TRBV5-4 and TRBJ2-3 gives the full variable domain: ETGVTQSPTHLIKTRGQQVTLRCSSQSGHNTVSWYQQALGQGPQFIFQYYREEENGRGNFPPRFSGLQFPNYSSELNVNALELDDSALYLCASSTRNTDTQYFGPGTRLTVL.

The chain joins TRBV18 to TRBJ2-7; D gene uncertain. Germline-derived CDR1 and CDR2 are KGHSH and LQKENI. V lost 3 bases and J 1 base, leaving 7 bases between the germline ends. The CDR3 contains 13 residues. The CDR3 region is CASSPGLSYEQYF. In nucleotides, the CDR3 is TGTGCCAGCTCACCGGGATTATCCTACGAGCAGTACTTC.

J is TRBJ2-1 and V is TRBV18; 12 nucleotides line up with TRBD2. Trimming removed 3 bases from V and 10 bases from J; junction bases left unmatched: 7. Germline loops: CDR1 KGHSH, CDR2 LQKENI. The CDR3 is 15 amino acids. CDR3 in DNA: TGTGCCAGCTCACCGGACCGACTAGCGGGAGACGAGCAGTTCTTC. As protein: CASSPDRLAGDEQFF. The whole variable domain, remainder taken from reference TRBV18 and TRBJ2-1, is NAGVMQNPRHLVRRRGQEARLRCSPMKGHSHVYWYRQLPEEGLKFMVYLQKENIIDESGMPKERFSAEFPKEGPSILRIQQVVRGDSAAYFCASSPDRLAGDEQFFGPGTRLTVL.

As regards this clone: At one of its ends the junction is not consistent with the germline gene, which may arise from a read error. Other DNA sequences in this specimen translate into the identical CDR3. The chain employs TRBV7-8 and TRBJ2-1, with TRBD2 as a possible D gene (7 bases). This CDR3 is built from 18 residues. Germline CDR1 and CDR2: SGHVS and FQNEAQ. CDR3 region: CASSSKTGTTRSYNEQFF. Here the CDR3 DNA reads TGCGCCAGCAGCTCCAAAACAGGGACTACTCGTTCCTACAATGAGCAGTTCTTC. Supplemented by reference TRBV7-8 and TRBJ2-1, the full variable domain reads GAGVSQSPRYKVAKRGQDVALRCDPISGHVSLFWYQQALGQGPEFLTYFQNEAQLDKSGLPSDRFFAERPEGSVSTLKIQRTQQEDSAVYLCASSSKTGTTRSYNEQFFGPGTRLTVL.

The chain employs TRBV28 and TRBJ2-2; perhaps TRBD1 as D (5 bases). Germline CDR1 is MDHEN and CDR2 is SYDVKM. V lost 2 bases, J lost 1 base, and 8 bases lay in between. The CDR3 has 15 residues. The CDR3 spells CASSLNRRNTGELFF. CDR3 coding DNA: TGTGCCAGCAGTTTAAACAGGAGGAACACCGGGGAGCTGTTTTTT.

The rearrangement links TRBV27 to TRBJ1-2; tentatively, D is TRBD1 (5 bases). This CDR3 is built from 14 residues. The germline V gene has CDR1 MNHEY and CDR2 SMNVEV (reference sequence). Trimming removed 2 bases at V and 2 bases at J, with 9 bases between. This chain's CDR3 is CASSLTGPNYGYTF. The CDR3 bases are TGTGCCAGCAGTTTAACAGGTCCCAACTATGGCTACACCTTC.

The chain links TRBV11-2 to TRBJ2-1; TRBD2 agrees at 7 bases. Germline loops: CDR1 SGHAT, CDR2 FQNNGV. The ends lost 4 bases at V and 4 bases at J; junction bases unmatched: 10. The CDR3 is 16 residues long. The CDR3 DNA reads as TGTGCCAGCAGCTCCCTTGGGGGGGAACCATACAATGAGCAGTTCTTC. It translates to CASSSLGGEPYNEQFF.

V is TRBV10-3 and J is TRBJ2-5; 7 bases are a match to TRBD2. The CDR3 runs 16 residues. Germline assignment: CDR1 ENHRY and CDR2 SYGVKD. V lost 0 bases, J lost 2 bases, and 6 bases stayed unmatched. CDR3 DNA sequence: TGTGCCATCAGTGAGTCTGCTAGCGGAGGGCAAGAGACCCAGTACTTC. Translated, it gives CAISESASGGQETQYF.

V is TRBV2 and J is TRBJ1-4; no clear D. CDR3 size: 15 residues. V lost 6 bases to trimming and J lost 0 bases, with 11 bases between them. Germline lookup yields CDR1 SNHLY and CDR2 FYNNEI. CDR3 residues: CASRNGVATNEKLFF. The CDR3, as DNA: TGTGCCAGCAGGAACGGAGTTGCAACTAATGAAAAACTGTTTTTT.

The chain has TRBV6-1 and TRBJ1-1; D remains ambiguous. The germline V gene encodes CDR1 MNHNS and CDR2 SASEGT. V lost 1 base, J lost 2 bases, and 2 bases lay in between. This CDR3 spans 12 amino acids. CDR3 in amino acids: CASSEDNTEAFF. The CDR3 bases are TGTGCCAGCAGTGAAGACAACACTGAAGCTTTCTTT.

This chain joins TRBV19 and TRBJ2-7, with TRBD1 matching over 8 bases. V gave up 8 bases and J gave up 0 bases; unmatched junction bases: 6. The CDR3 has 14 residues. Germline V gives CDR1 LNHDA, CDR2 SQIVND (reference sequence). As DNA, the CDR3 is TGTGCCAGTTCCGGGACAGGCAACTCCTACGAGCAGTACTTC. This translates into CASSGTGNSYEQYF. Looking up the rest from reference TRBV19 and TRBJ2-7 gives the full variable domain: DGGITQSPKYLFRKEGQNVTLSCEQNLNHDAMYWYRQDPGQGLRLIYYSQIVNDFQKGDIAEGYSVSREKKESFPLTVTSAQKNPTAFYLCASSGTGNSYEQYFGPGTRLTVT.

V is TRBV28 and J is TRBJ1-2, with 9 bases that match TRBD1. The trim removed 6 bases at V and 2 bases at J, leaving 7 bases unmatched. The CDR3 consists of 15 residues. Germline V gene data show CDR1 as MDHEN and CDR2 as SYDVKM. The CDR3 protein is CASSLTGTGNYGYTF. CDR3 nucleotide sequence: TGTGCCAGCAGCCTCACCGGGACAGGGAACTATGGCTACACCTTC.

In regard to this clone: The same CDR3 also results from other DNA sequences found in this sample. The chain employs TRBV5-4 and TRBJ2-2; D might be TRBD2 (6 bases). The CDR3 totals 14 residues. V was trimmed by 3 bases and J by 1 base, leaving 7 bases between them. The germline V gene has CDR1 SGHNT and CDR2 YYREEE (reference sequence). The CDR3 loop is CASSSGLNTGELFF. The CDR3 region has the DNA TGTGCCAGCAGCTCGGGACTGAACACCGGGGAGCTGTTTTTT.

This chain uses TRBV7-6 with TRBJ2-3, with D tentatively TRBD2 (6 bases). The V and J ends lost 3 bases and 4 bases respectively, with 17 bases between them. In germline, CDR1 is SGHVS, CDR2 FNYEAQ. This CDR3 has 16 residues. CDR3 coding DNA: TGTGCCAGCAGCTTGAATGGAGGGCCTCTCGCAGATACGCAGTATTTT. Translating it yields CASSLNGGPLADTQYF.

The chain uses TRBV5-8 and TRBJ2-7, with D possibly being TRBD1 (6 bases). CDR1 and CDR2 (germline): SGHTS, YDEGEE. Trimming left V 2 bases short and J 4 bases short, with 13 bases between. This CDR3 contains 14 residues. CDR3 DNA: TGTGCCAGCAGCTTCTACAGGGAGCGGTACGAGCAGTACTTC. Its translation: CASSFYRERYEQYF.

The count of this clone is one. The chain couples TRBV9 to TRBJ2-2, with 8 bases aligning to TRBD1. With V trimmed by 6 bases and J by 4 bases, 2 bases remained unmatched. The CDR3 is made up of 13 amino acids. CDR1 and CDR2 (germline): SGDLS, YYNGEE. The CDR3 here is CASTRGLTGELFF. The CDR3 region has the DNA TGTGCCAGCACCAGGGGGCTCACCGGGGAGCTGTTTTTT.

The V and J genes are TRBV10-3 and TRBJ2-1; 8 positions match TRBD1. The CDR3 runs 16 residues. CDR1 is ENHRY, CDR2 SYGVKD, per germline. V shed 5 bases and J 3 bases; nucleotides not matched to a gene: 9. The CDR3 DNA follows: TGTGCCATCAGTAGTAGGACAGGGAGGATCTACAATGAGCAGTTCTTC. It specifies CAISSRTGRIYNEQFF.

The V call is TRBV6-8, the J call TRBJ2-5; possible D gene TRBD1, 6 bases. The CDR3 contains 12 residues. Deletions cut 11 bases from V and 1 base from J, with 11 bases between. Looked up from germline, CDR1 is MNHGY and CDR2 is SAAAGT. The CDR3 DNA reads TGTGCCGGACAGACAGCCCAAGAGACCCAGTACTTC. It is translated as CAGQTAQETQYF.

The V gene is TRBV7-2, the J gene TRBJ1-2; 7 positions match TRBD1. With 0 bases clipped from V and 7 bases from J, the junction kept 17 bases outside the gene matches. Germline V gene data show CDR1 as SGHTA and CDR2 as FQGNSA. The CDR3 length is 18 residues. CDR3 residues: CASSLAVNQQGLSSGYTF. DNA for the CDR3: TGTGCCAGCAGCTTAGCTGTCAATCAACAGGGGTTGTCGAGTGGCTACACCTTC.

The V call is TRBV7-2, the J call TRBJ2-1; D call uncertain. With 5 bases removed from V and 0 bases from J, the gap between germline ends came to 11 bases. The germline V gene encodes CDR1 SGHTA and CDR2 FQGNSA. The CDR3 spans 15 residues. The chain's CDR3 is CASSPDSSSYNEQFF. CDR3 nucleotide sequence: TGTGCCAGCAGCCCCGACTCTAGCTCCTACAATGAGCAGTTCTTC.

This clone occurred once. This chain joins TRBV6-6 and TRBJ1-3; D remains unclear. Deletions cut 8 bases from V and 8 bases from J, with 7 bases between. The CDR3 loop spans 10 amino acids. The germline V gene encodes CDR1 MNHNY and CDR2 SVGAGI (reference sequence). The CDR3 spells CASSGDTIYF. CDR3 sequence (DNA): TGTGCCAGCTCCGGGGACACCATATATTTT.